Shown below are 17 T cell receptor beta chains from a single sample sequenced in a study of cytomegalovirus exposure and HLA in healthy donors. PCR primers comprised 60 Vbeta and 13 Jbeta primers. Assay used: immunoSEQ multiplex PCR; TCRdb lists only in-frame clones, some missing. Found here are roughly 120,000 clones, around 70% of them singletons; the top ten hold less than 2.5%. The material sequenced was PBMCs. The receptors come from a woman aged 40 to 49 in good health and CMV-seropositive.

This clone was seen more than once but under ten times. The V gene is TRBV28, the J gene TRBJ1-2, with 7 bases that match TRBD1. The CDR3 covers 13 residues. V lost 11 bases and J lost 4; bases outside the gene matches: 10. Germline CDR1 MDHEN, CDR2 SYDVKM. The CDR3 sequence is CAAQTGLLYGYTF. Written as DNA, the CDR3 is TGTGCCGCTCAGACAGGGCTCCTCTATGGCTACACCTTC.

This clone was seen a handful of times. The rearrangement joins TRBV19 to TRBJ2-3; TRBD1 aligns across 9 bases. V gave up 4 bases and J gave up 3 bases; unmatched junction bases: 5. Germline V lookup: CDR1 LNHDA, CDR2 SQIVND (reference sequence). The CDR3 contains 15 residues. The CDR3 DNA reads TGTGCCAGTAGTACCTTACAGGGGGCGACAGATACGCAGTATTTT. This gives the protein CASSTLQGATDTQYF.

The J gene is TRBJ1-2, the V gene TRBV30, with D maybe TRBD1 (5 bases). Germline V gene sequence: CDR1 GTSNPN, CDR2 SVGIG (reference sequence). The V gene lost 4 bases and the J gene lost 3 bases, with 9 bases spanning the gap. The CDR3 runs to 12 residues. The CDR3 nucleotides read TGTGCCTGGAAGAGACAGCACTATGGCTACACCTTC. It codes for CAWKRQHYGYTF.

The V and J genes are TRBV6-6 and TRBJ2-2; D might be TRBD2 (5 bases). This CDR3 has 9 residues. From germline, CDR1 is MNHNY and CDR2 SVGAGI (reference sequence). V lost 7 bases and J lost 15, with 9 bases in between. For the CDR3, the DNA is TGTGCCAGCATTCTCGGGGTGTTTTTT. Its protein is CASILGVFF.

Only a few counts were recorded for this clone. The rearrangement joins TRBV18 to TRBJ1-2; D not certain. The CDR3 contains 13 residues. Trimming took off 1 base at V and 4 bases at J, with 7 bases between the two ends. Looked up from germline, CDR1 is KGHSH and CDR2 is LQKENI. CDR3 amino acids: CASSPQHPYGYTF. CDR3 nucleotides: TGTGCCAGCTCACCACAGCACCCCTATGGCTACACCTTC.

V is TRBV11-2 and J is TRBJ2-7; perhaps TRBD2 as D (5 bases). The CDR3 has 14 residues. CDR1 and CDR2 (germline): SGHAT, FQNNGV. The ends were cut back, 5 bases at V and 7 bases at J, with 18 bases in the middle. CDR3 residues: CASSAVGGRGEQYF. CDR3 nucleotide sequence: TGTGCCAGCAGCGCAGTAGGCGGACGAGGGGAGCAGTACTTC.

The CDR3 loop reads CASSLNRWLEDSDTGELFF. As DNA, the CDR3 is TGTGCCAGCAGTCTTAATAGGTGGCTAGAAGATAGCGACACCGGGGAGCTGTTTTTT. V is TRBV27 and J is TRBJ2-2, with D perhaps matching TRBD2 (5 bases). The CDR3 totals 19 residues. V gave up 5 bases and J gave up 3 bases, with 25 bases separating them. The germline V gene encodes CDR1 MNHEY and CDR2 SMNVEV (reference sequence).

For this clone: This CDR3 is missing its conserved last phenylalanine or tryptophan, likely due to a read error. The limits of the CDR3 on the DNA are not certain, so only TCRdb's listed CDR3 is given. The V call is TRBV6-6, the J call TRBJ2-3; the table assigns TRBD1, which was not confirmed against the DNA. Termini included, the CDR3 measures 11 amino acids. Germline values: CDR1 MNHNY, CDR2 SVGAGI (reference sequence). The CDR3 loop is CASIGQGVTQV.

The CDR3 protein is CASSYSTGGYEKLFF. The DNA for the CDR3 is TGTGCCAGCAGTTACTCGACAGGGGGCTATGAAAAACTGTTTTTT. The chain joins TRBV6-6 to TRBJ1-4; 10 positions match TRBD1. Trimming removed 0 bases from V and 6 bases from J; junction bases left unmatched: 1. Germline V gives CDR1 MNHNY, CDR2 SVGAGI (reference sequence). The CDR3 loop spans 15 amino acids.

The chain combines TRBV30 with TRBJ1-5; 9 bases are a match to TRBD1. The CDR3 is 16 residues long. V was clipped by 5 bases and J by 1 base; unmatched bases: 9. The germline gives CDR1 GTSNPN, CDR2 SVGIG (reference sequence). The CDR3 DNA is TGTGCCTGGGGCGAACTAGGACAGGGGAGCAATCAGCCCCAGCATTTT. Its translation is CAWGELGQGSNQPQHF.

The CDR3 here is CASTGGQGPFF. In DNA form, the CDR3 reads TGTGCCAGCACCGGGGGACAGGGACCCTTCTTT. The chain couples TRBV28 to TRBJ1-1, with 9 bases aligning to TRBD1. Germline lookup yields CDR1 MDHEN and CDR2 SYDVKM. The CDR3 has 11 amino acids. With 7 bases clipped from V and 14 bases from J, the junction kept 8 bases outside the gene matches.

The table lists this clone with a count of one. V is TRBV28 and J is TRBJ1-4; 9 bases line up with TRBD1. The J segment lost 8 bases and the V segment lost 6 bases, leaving 7 bases of the junction unmatched. The germline gives CDR1 MDHEN, CDR2 SYDVKM. The CDR3 has 14 residues. The CDR3 sequence: CASSPGTGREKLFF. CDR3 in DNA: TGTGCCAGCAGCCCCGGGACAGGGAGGGAAAAACTGTTTTTT. The full variable domain, with the rest looked up from reference TRBV28 and TRBJ1-4, is DVKVTQSSRYLVKRTGEKVFLECVQDMDHENMFWYRQDPGLGLRLIYFSYDVKMKEKGDIPEGYSVSREKKERFSLILESASTNQTSMYLCASSPGTGREKLFFGSGTQLSVL.

V usage is TRBV28 and J usage is TRBJ1-2, with 7 bases identical to TRBD1. The germline CDR1 and CDR2 sequences are MDHEN and SYDVKM. The CDR3 is 15 amino acids. Trimming at V came to 3 bases and at J to 4 bases, leaving 8 bases not matched to a gene. The CDR3 loop is CASSLGQPFIYGYTF. DNA of the CDR3: TGTGCCAGCAGTTTGGGACAGCCTTTTATCTATGGCTACACCTTC.

The CDR3 coding sequence is TGTGCCAGCAGCCAAGACGGACAGGTGTTTAATTCACCCCTCCACTTT. Protein product: CASSQDGQVFNSPLHF. The V and J genes are TRBV4-2 and TRBJ1-6; 7 bases match TRBD1. Trimming at V came to 0 bases and at J to 6 bases, leaving 5 bases not matched to a gene. CDR3 length: 16 amino acids. Germline values: CDR1 LGHNA, CDR2 YNFKEQ.

This clone was counted a single time. The gene calls are TRBV4-3 and TRBJ2-7; D may be TRBD1 (6 bases). Germline values: CDR1 LGHNA, CDR2 YSLEER. V was pared by 0 bases and J by 6 bases, with 9 bases between. The CDR3 is 13 residues long. The CDR3 is CASSQDPGVEQYF. For the CDR3, the DNA is TGCGCCAGCAGCCAAGATCCAGGGGTCGAGCAGTACTTC.

There are a few counts of this clone. This chain links TRBV27 with TRBJ2-5, with D possibly being TRBD2 (5 bases). The CDR3 is 12 residues long. Germline V gene lookup returns CDR1 MNHEY and CDR2 SMNVEV (reference sequence). V was pared by 10 bases and J by 1 base, with 10 bases between. CDR3 sequence (DNA): TGTGCCACCGGGGAATTCCAAGAGACCCAGTACTTC. Translated, it gives CATGEFQETQYF.

The rearrangement uses TRBV6-6 and TRBJ2-7; 7 bases are shared with TRBD2. This CDR3 has 14 amino acids. CDR1 and CDR2 from the germline V gene are MNHNY and SVGAGI (reference sequence). V lost 5 bases to trimming and J lost 3 bases; unmatched junction nucleotides: 7. The CDR3 protein is CASSRSGNIYEQYF. The CDR3 bases are TGTGCCAGCAGTCGAAGCGGGAATATCTACGAGCAGTACTTC.